The present entry profiles one TCR beta chain with its context. What antigen it recognizes has not been identified. One base away there is no much larger clone; base qualities are not given. Whole blood was collected in K2EDTA tubes by collaborating institutions according to the institutions' own protocols. For TCRbeta analysis, collaborators shipped samples as frozen whole blood, isolated PBMCs, or DNA extracted from either of those sample types. The data derive from a study of blood T cell repertoires in COVID-19 (dated by TCRdb to about 2020). Background on the whole study: Samples covering the acute and convalescent phases of COVID-19 were provided by collaborators in the United States, Italy and Spain. The prospective study material was composed of cDNA or gDNA derived from T cells, B-cell-depleted T cells, or PBMCs. Where available, HLA class I and class II types were taken from metadata supplied by the sample provider and were not determined by assay-based typing. Deeply sampled blood TCRbeta repertoires from subjects exposed to, actively infected with, or recovered from COVID-19 were included in the dataset. Nearly every sample came with metadata listing a de-identified subject ID, COVID-19 status, age in years and sex. Samples came from the ongoing ImmuneRACE study (first 160 participants) plus 1,254 subjects from 6 global collaborators. The repertoires were released in a freely available public database meant as a resource for research on the immune response to SARS-CoV-2. Overall study outcomes, separate from this receptor: How much clinical and demographic metadata was included differed by source and by participant, and the metadata was provided uncurated.

TCRbeta CDR3 regions were amplified from genomic DNA by means of the immunoSEQ Assay, a bias-controlled multiplex PCR. The authors' pipeline ran thus. Within the assay, amplification of reference gene primers was used to estimate how many nucleated cells each sample contained. To quantify the absolute abundance of each unique TCRbeta CDR3 rearrangement, sequence reads were collapsed and filtered. Productive Simpson clonality was computed per sample as the square root of Simpson's diversity index over productive rearrangements. Sourced from immuneACCESS, this table was stored by TCRdb with only in-frame sequences that have V and J called. A share of the clones is absent; for the studies checked, an unresolved V gene accounts for under half, and the remainder has no known explanation. V, J and clone size are taken as reported in that table, and D and trimming were inferred from the DNA itself. Counted in this sample were tens of thousands of clones; about 90% of them appeared once. The ten most abundant clones make up roughly 2.1% of the sample.

According to the germline V gene, CDR1 reads SGHTA and CDR2 reads FQGNSA. The CDR3 contains 15 residues, cysteine and phenylalanine counted. CDR3 DNA only is kept here, 45 bases in frame from base 1. At the junction V is shortened by 7 bases and J by 8 bases; bases outside the gene matches: 13. The sequence links TRBV7-2 to TRBJ2-1, and 8 junctional nucleotides match TRBD2. Sample: peripheral blood. The TCR originated in a man aged 50 to 60 with active or convalescent COVID-19. The CDR3 region: CASTKLRTSKDEQFF. The nucleotide sequence reads TGTGCCAGCACCAAACTCAGGACTAGCAAGGATGAGCAGTTCTTC. The CDR3, completed at both ends by the reference TRBV7-2 and TRBJ2-1 genes, gives the full variable domain GAGVSQSPSNKVTEKGKDVELRCDPISGHTALYWYRQSLGQGLEFLIYFQGNSAPDKSGLPSDRFSAERTGGSVSTLTIQRTQQEDSAVYLCASTKLRTSKDEQFFGPGTRLTVL.